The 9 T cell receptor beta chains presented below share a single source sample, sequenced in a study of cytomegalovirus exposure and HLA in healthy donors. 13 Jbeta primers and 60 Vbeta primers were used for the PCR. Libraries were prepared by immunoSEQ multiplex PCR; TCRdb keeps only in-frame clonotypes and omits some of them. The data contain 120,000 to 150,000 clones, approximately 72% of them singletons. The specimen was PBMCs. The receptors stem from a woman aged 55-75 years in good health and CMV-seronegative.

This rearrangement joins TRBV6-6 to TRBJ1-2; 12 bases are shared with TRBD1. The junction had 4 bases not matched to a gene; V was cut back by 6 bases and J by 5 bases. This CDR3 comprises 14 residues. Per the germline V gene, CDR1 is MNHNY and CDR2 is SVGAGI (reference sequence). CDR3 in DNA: TGTGCCAGCAGGGGACAGGGGGCACAGTATGGCTACACCTTC. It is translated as CASRGQGAQYGYTF.

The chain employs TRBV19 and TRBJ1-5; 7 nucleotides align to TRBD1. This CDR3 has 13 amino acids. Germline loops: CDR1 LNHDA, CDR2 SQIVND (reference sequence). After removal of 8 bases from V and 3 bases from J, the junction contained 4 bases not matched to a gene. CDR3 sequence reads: CASEGAYNQPQHF. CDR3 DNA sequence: TGTGCCAGTGAGGGGGCTTACAATCAGCCCCAGCATTTT.

The CDR3 DNA reads as TGTGCCAGCAGCCCCTCCACTAGCGGGAGATCTGATACGCAGTATTTT. Translation gives CASSPSTSGRSDTQYF. The chain couples TRBV7-2 to TRBJ2-3; 11 bases are a match to TRBD2. The CDR3 length is 16 residues. The germline CDR1 and CDR2 sequences are SGHTA and FQGNSA. Trimming at V came to 5 bases and at J to 6 bases, leaving 10 bases not matched to a gene.

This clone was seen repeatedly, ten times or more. Here the CDR3 reads CASSLKQGRLLGEQYF. The CDR3 DNA is TGTGCCAGCAGCTTAAAACAGGGTCGGCTTTTGGGCGAGCAGTACTTC. V is TRBV7-3 and J is TRBJ2-7; TRBD1 might be the D (6 bases). The CDR3 runs 16 residues. In germline, CDR1 is SGHTA, CDR2 FQGTGA. Trimming took off 1 base at V and 6 bases at J, with 19 bases between the two ends. The full variable domain, completed using reference TRBV7-3 and TRBJ2-7, is GAGVSQTPSNKVTEKGKYVELRCDPISGHTALYWYRQSLGQGPEFLIYFQGTGAADDSGLPNDRFFAVRPEGSVSTLKIQRTERGDSAVYLCASSLKQGRLLGEQYFGPGTRLTVT.

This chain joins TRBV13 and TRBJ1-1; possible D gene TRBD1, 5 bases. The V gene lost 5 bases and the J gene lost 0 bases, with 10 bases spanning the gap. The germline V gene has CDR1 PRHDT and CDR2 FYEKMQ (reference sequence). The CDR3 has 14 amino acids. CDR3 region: CASSLQAMNTEAFF. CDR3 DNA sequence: TGTGCCAGCAGCCTACAGGCCATGAACACTGAAGCTTTCTTT.

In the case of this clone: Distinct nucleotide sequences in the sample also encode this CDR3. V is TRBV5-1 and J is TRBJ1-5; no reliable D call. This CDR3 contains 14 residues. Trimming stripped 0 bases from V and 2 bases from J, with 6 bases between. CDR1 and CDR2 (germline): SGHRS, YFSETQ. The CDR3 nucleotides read TGCGCCAGCAGCTTGGACGGGGGCAATCAGCCCCAGCATTTT. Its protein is CASSLDGGNQPQHF.

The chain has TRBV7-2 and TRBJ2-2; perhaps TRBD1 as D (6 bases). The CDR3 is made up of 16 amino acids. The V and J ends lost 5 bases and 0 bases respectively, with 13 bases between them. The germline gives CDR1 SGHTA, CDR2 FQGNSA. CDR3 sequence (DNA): TGTGCCAGCAGCCCAGGGGCGGTCACGAACACCGGGGAGCTGTTTTTT. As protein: CASSPGAVTNTGELFF.

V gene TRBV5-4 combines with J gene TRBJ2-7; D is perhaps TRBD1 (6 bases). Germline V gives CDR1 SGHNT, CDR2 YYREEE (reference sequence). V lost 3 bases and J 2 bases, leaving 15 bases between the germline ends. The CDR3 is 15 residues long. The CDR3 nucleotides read TGTGCCAGCAGCTCAGCCCCAACAGGGACCTACGAGCAGTACTTC. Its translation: CASSSAPTGTYEQYF.

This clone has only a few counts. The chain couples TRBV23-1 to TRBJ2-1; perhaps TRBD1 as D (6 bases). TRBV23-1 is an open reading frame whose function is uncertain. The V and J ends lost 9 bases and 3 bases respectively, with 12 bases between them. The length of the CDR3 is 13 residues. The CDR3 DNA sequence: TGCGCCAGGCACAGGGATTACTACAATGAGCAGTTCTTC. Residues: CARHRDYYNEQFF.